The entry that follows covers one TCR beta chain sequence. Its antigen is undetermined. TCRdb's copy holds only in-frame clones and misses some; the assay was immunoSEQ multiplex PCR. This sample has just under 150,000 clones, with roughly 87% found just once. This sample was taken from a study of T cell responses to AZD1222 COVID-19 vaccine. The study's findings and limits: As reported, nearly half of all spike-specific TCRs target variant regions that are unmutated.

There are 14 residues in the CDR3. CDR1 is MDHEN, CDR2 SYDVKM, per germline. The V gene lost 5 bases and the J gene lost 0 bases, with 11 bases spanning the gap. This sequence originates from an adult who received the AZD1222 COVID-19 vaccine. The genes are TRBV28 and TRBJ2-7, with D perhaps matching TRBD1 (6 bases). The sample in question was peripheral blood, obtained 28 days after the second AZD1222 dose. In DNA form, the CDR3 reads TGTGCCAGCAGTAACTTAGGGGGCTCCTACGAGCAGTACTTC. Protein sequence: CASSNLGGSYEQYF. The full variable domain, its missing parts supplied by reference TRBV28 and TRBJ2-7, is DVKVTQSSRYLVKRTGEKVFLECVQDMDHENMFWYRQDPGLGLRLIYFSYDVKMKEKGDIPEGYSVSREKKERFSLILESASTNQTSMYLCASSNLGGSYEQYFGPGTRLTVT.